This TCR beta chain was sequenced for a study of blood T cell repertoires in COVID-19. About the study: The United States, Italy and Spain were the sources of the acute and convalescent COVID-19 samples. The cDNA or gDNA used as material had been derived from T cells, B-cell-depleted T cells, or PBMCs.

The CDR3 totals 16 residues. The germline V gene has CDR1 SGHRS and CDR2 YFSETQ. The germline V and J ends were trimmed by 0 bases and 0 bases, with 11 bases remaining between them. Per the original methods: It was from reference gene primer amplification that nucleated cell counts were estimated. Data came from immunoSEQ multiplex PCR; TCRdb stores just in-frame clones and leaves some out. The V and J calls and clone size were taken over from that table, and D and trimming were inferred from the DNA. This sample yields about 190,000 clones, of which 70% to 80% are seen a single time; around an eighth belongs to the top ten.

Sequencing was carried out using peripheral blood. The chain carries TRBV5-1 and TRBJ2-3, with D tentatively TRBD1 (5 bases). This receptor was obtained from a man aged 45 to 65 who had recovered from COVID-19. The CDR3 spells CASSLGVGHSTDTQYF. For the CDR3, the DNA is TGCGCCAGCAGCTTGGGGGTAGGACATAGCACAGATACGCAGTATTTT. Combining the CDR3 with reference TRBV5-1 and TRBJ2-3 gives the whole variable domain KAGVTQTPRYLIKTRGQQVTLSCSPISGHRSVSWYQQTPGQGLQFLFEYFSETQRNKGNFPGRFSGRQFSNSRSEMNVSTLELGDSALYLCASSLGVGHSTDTQYFGPGTRLTVL.